The rows below give T cell receptor beta chains drawn from one sample of a study of T cell responses to AZD1222 COVID-19 vaccine. Generated by immunoSEQ multiplex PCR, the TCRdb table keeps only in-frame clones and is missing some. The sample carries 110,000 to 150,000 clones, 88% recorded once. Sequences were derived from peripheral blood, sampled on day 0 of AZD1222 vaccination. These receptors were taken from an adult in good health. Each CDR3 is given with its conserved first and last residue. The order of the fields is D gene, J gene, clone size, V gene, CDR3 protein, CDR3 DNA. D genes are given only for firm matches. Some rows mark clone size as missing; the rest say once, few, many or name a class of expanded clone.

D gene: .; J gene: TRBJ1-1; clone size: .; V gene: TRBV4-1; CDR3 protein: CASSQVLATMNTEAFF; CDR3 DNA: TGCGCCAGCAGCCAAGTCTTGGCGACCATGAACACTGAAGCTTTCTTT
D gene: .; J gene: TRBJ1-5; clone size: .; V gene: TRBV28; CDR3 protein: CASSSGAETGGNQPQHF; CDR3 DNA: TGTGCCAGCAGTTCAGGGGCCGAGACGGGCGGCAATCAGCCCCAGCATTTT
D gene: .; J gene: TRBJ2-7; clone size: .; V gene: TRBV4-1; CDR3 protein: CASSQGLGRETYEQYF; CDR3 DNA: TGCGCCAGCAGCCAAGGTTTGGGCAGGGAGACCTACGAGCAGTACTTC
D gene: .; J gene: TRBJ2-7; clone size: .; V gene: TRBV28; CDR3 protein: CASSRLAYEQYF; CDR3 DNA: TGTGCCAGCAGCAGGCTCGCCTACGAGCAGTACTTC
D gene: TRBD1; J gene: TRBJ2-7; clone size: many; V gene: TRBV6-5; CDR3 protein: CASTGQGFNEQYF; CDR3 DNA: TGTGCCAGCACCGGACAGGGTTTTAACGAGCAGTACTTC
D gene: .; J gene: TRBJ1-6; clone size: .; V gene: TRBV6-5; CDR3 protein: CASSYSPMNSPLHF; CDR3 DNA: TGTGCCAGCAGTTACTCGCCAATGAATTCACCCCTCCACTTT
D gene: TRBD2; J gene: TRBJ2-5; clone size: .; V gene: TRBV7-6; CDR3 protein: CASSLAGTSVQETQYF; CDR3 DNA: TGTGCCAGCAGCTTAGCGGGGACTAGCGTTCAAGAGACCCAGTACTTC
D gene: TRBD1; J gene: TRBJ2-5; clone size: .; V gene: TRBV6-6; CDR3 protein: CASSSGTEETQYF; CDR3 DNA: TGTGCCAGCAGTTCCGGGACAGAAGAGACCCAGTACTTC
D gene: .; J gene: TRBJ1-4; clone size: .; V gene: TRBV6-2/TRBV6-3; CDR3 protein: CASSYITGATNEKLFF; CDR3 DNA: TGTGCCAGCAGTTATATCACAGGCGCAACTAATGAAAAACTGTTTTTT
D gene: TRBD1; J gene: TRBJ1-2; clone size: few; V gene: TRBV19; CDR3 protein: CASSMGIGTGIGYTF; CDR3 DNA: TGTGCCAGTAGTATGGGGATTGGGACAGGGATCGGCTACACCTTC
D gene: TRBD2; J gene: TRBJ2-2; clone size: .; V gene: TRBV9; CDR3 protein: CASTLLAGDTGELFF; CDR3 DNA: TGTGCCAGCACCCTACTAGCGGGCGACACCGGGGAGCTGTTTTTT
D gene: .; J gene: TRBJ1-1; clone size: .; V gene: TRBV5-6; CDR3 protein: CASSLAFGSYTLNTEAFF; CDR3 DNA: TGTGCCAGCAGCTTGGCTTTTGGGAGCTATACCTTGAACACTGAAGCTTTCTTT
D gene: TRBD2; J gene: TRBJ2-1; clone size: .; V gene: TRBV2; CDR3 protein: CASSEGTSLDEQFF; CDR3 DNA: TGTGCCAGCTCAGAGGGGACTAGCCTCGATGAGCAGTTCTTC
D gene: .; J gene: TRBJ1-2; clone size: .; V gene: TRBV7-9; CDR3 protein: CASSLREGYTF; CDR3 DNA: TGTGCCAGCAGCCTCCGGGAGGGCTACACCTTC
D gene: .; J gene: TRBJ1-5; clone size: .; V gene: TRBV9; CDR3 protein: CASSKDGKNLGPQHF; CDR3 DNA: TGTGCCAGCAGTAAAGATGGGAAAAACCTTGGGCCCCAGCATTTT
D gene: .; J gene: TRBJ2-3; clone size: .; V gene: TRBV13; CDR3 protein: CASSWTDTQYF; CDR3 DNA: TGTGCCAGCAGCTGGACAGATACGCAGTATTTT
D gene: TRBD1; J gene: TRBJ1-2; clone size: .; V gene: TRBV9; CDR3 protein: CASSVTGEGGYTF; CDR3 DNA: TGTGCCAGCAGCGTCACAGGGGAAGGTGGCTACACCTTC
D gene: .; J gene: TRBJ1-1; clone size: .; V gene: TRBV12-3/TRBV12-4; CDR3 protein: CASSFKGTRAFF; CDR3 DNA: TGTGCCAGCAGTTTTAAGGGTACTCGGGCTTTCTTT
D gene: TRBD2; J gene: TRBJ2-1; clone size: .; V gene: TRBV7-2; CDR3 protein: CASSFGGRYNEQFF; CDR3 DNA: TGTGCCAGCAGCTTCGGCGGGAGGTACAATGAGCAGTTCTTC
D gene: TRBD2; J gene: TRBJ2-5; clone size: .; V gene: TRBV7-9; CDR3 protein: CASRTSGPEETQYF; CDR3 DNA: TGTGCCAGCAGAACTAGCGGGCCAGAAGAGACCCAGTACTTC
D gene: TRBD1; J gene: TRBJ1-1; clone size: .; V gene: TRBV9; CDR3 protein: CASSVTGATKTEAFF; CDR3 DNA: TGTGCCAGCAGCGTGACAGGGGCCACCAAAACTGAAGCTTTCTTT
D gene: .; J gene: TRBJ1-2; clone size: .; V gene: TRBV6-1; CDR3 protein: CASSFNPSRGYTF; CDR3 DNA: TGTGCCAGCAGTTTCAACCCCTCGCGAGGCTACACCTTC
D gene: .; J gene: TRBJ2-1; clone size: .; V gene: TRBV7-6; CDR3 protein: CASSLDASNNEQFF; CDR3 DNA: TGTGCCAGCAGCCTGGACGCCTCCAACAATGAGCAGTTCTTC
D gene: .; J gene: TRBJ2-3; clone size: .; V gene: TRBV9; CDR3 protein: CASSRFWSGSTDTQYF; CDR3 DNA: TGTGCCAGCAGCCGTTTTTGGAGCGGGAGCACAGATACGCAGTATTTT
D gene: TRBD2; J gene: TRBJ2-1; clone size: .; V gene: TRBV5-4; CDR3 protein: CASSLGLAEGNEQFF; CDR3 DNA: TGTGCCAGCAGCTTGGGACTAGCGGAGGGGAATGAGCAGTTCTTC
D gene: .; J gene: TRBJ1-1; clone size: .; V gene: TRBV28; CDR3 protein: CASSRQRDTEAFF; CDR3 DNA: TGTGCCAGCAGCCGTCAGAGAGACACTGAAGCTTTCTTT
D gene: .; J gene: TRBJ2-7; clone size: .; V gene: TRBV28; CDR3 protein: CASSPPSGRSSYEQYF; CDR3 DNA: TGTGCCAGCAGTCCCCCCAGTGGGAGAAGCTCCTACGAGCAGTACTTC
D gene: .; J gene: TRBJ1-3; clone size: .; V gene: TRBV7-8; CDR3 protein: CASSLIPGGNTIYF; CDR3 DNA: TGTGCCAGCAGCTTAATTCCCGGGGGAAACACCATATATTTT
D gene: .; J gene: TRBJ2-7; clone size: .; V gene: TRBV7-8; CDR3 protein: CASSNTGASPDYEQYF; CDR3 DNA: TGTGCCAGCAGCAACACAGGTGCCTCACCCGACTACGAGCAGTACTTC
D gene: .; J gene: TRBJ2-7; clone size: .; V gene: TRBV11-2; CDR3 protein: CASSLDRYEQYF; CDR3 DNA: TGTGCCAGCAGCTTAGATAGGTACGAGCAGTACTTC
D gene: .; J gene: TRBJ1-2; clone size: .; V gene: TRBV7-2; CDR3 protein: CASSQGAGVNYGYTF; CDR3 DNA: TGTGCCAGCAGTCAAGGTGCAGGGGTTAACTATGGCTACACCTTC
D gene: TRBD2; J gene: TRBJ2-3; clone size: .; V gene: TRBV13; CDR3 protein: CASSLGREGHTQYF; CDR3 DNA: TGTGCCAGCAGCTTAGGCCGGGAGGGACATACGCAGTATTTT
D gene: .; J gene: TRBJ2-1; clone size: .; V gene: TRBV5-1; CDR3 protein: CASSLGLLNSYNEQFF; CDR3 DNA: TGCGCCAGCAGCTTGGGGCTTCTAAACTCCTACAATGAGCAGTTCTTC
D gene: TRBD1; J gene: TRBJ2-7; clone size: .; V gene: TRBV3-1/TRBV3-2; CDR3 protein: CASSPGTGNYEQYF; CDR3 DNA: TGTGCCAGCAGCCCCGGGACAGGGAACTACGAGCAGTACTTC
D gene: TRBD2; J gene: TRBJ2-1; clone size: .; V gene: TRBV19; CDR3 protein: CASTDVTSGRIDEQFF; CDR3 DNA: TGTGCCAGTACCGATGTTACTAGCGGGAGGATCGATGAGCAGTTCTTC
D gene: TRBD1; J gene: TRBJ1-6; clone size: .; V gene: TRBV4-1; CDR3 protein: CASSQGTGGSYNSPLHF; CDR3 DNA: TGCGCCAGCAGCCAAGGGACAGGTGGATCCTATAATTCACCCCTCCACTTT
D gene: .; J gene: TRBJ2-5; clone size: medium-sized; V gene: TRBV7-9; CDR3 protein: CASHPGRPQETQYF; CDR3 DNA: TGTGCCAGCCACCCGGGACGGCCCCAAGAGACCCAGTACTTC
D gene: TRBD1; J gene: TRBJ2-7; clone size: .; V gene: TRBV29-1; CDR3 protein: CSVGDRLSYEQYF; CDR3 DNA: TGCAGCGTTGGGGACAGACTTTCCTACGAGCAGTACTTC
D gene: TRBD2; J gene: TRBJ2-7; clone size: few; V gene: TRBV5-1; CDR3 protein: CASSFGDYSYEQYF; CDR3 DNA: TGCGCCAGCAGCTTCGGGGACTACTCCTACGAGCAGTACTTC
D gene: .; J gene: TRBJ1-1; clone size: once; V gene: TRBV6-5; CDR3 protein: CASRGGVPDTEAFF; CDR3 DNA: TGTGCCAGCAGGGGAGGGGTTCCGGACACTGAAGCTTTCTTT
D gene: .; J gene: TRBJ2-1; clone size: few; V gene: TRBV19; CDR3 protein: CASSQKTRQDNEQFF; CDR3 DNA: TGTGCCAGTAGTCAAAAGACTAGACAAGACAATGAGCAGTTCTTC
D gene: TRBD1; J gene: TRBJ1-1; clone size: .; V gene: TRBV29-1; CDR3 protein: CSVETDRGTEAFF; CDR3 DNA: TGCAGCGTTGAAACGGACAGGGGCACTGAAGCTTTCTTT
D gene: .; J gene: TRBJ1-1; clone size: few; V gene: TRBV6-2/TRBV6-3; CDR3 protein: CASSPHNTEAFF; CDR3 DNA: TGTGCCAGCAGCCCGCATAACACTGAAGCTTTCTTT
D gene: .; J gene: TRBJ2-1; clone size: .; V gene: TRBV4-2; CDR3 protein: CASSQEDLYNEQFF; CDR3 DNA: TGTGCCAGCAGCCAAGAAGACTTATACAATGAGCAGTTCTTC
D gene: .; J gene: TRBJ2-1; clone size: .; V gene: TRBV7-9; CDR3 protein: CASSPTGFDEQFF; CDR3 DNA: TGTGCCAGCAGCCCTACAGGGTTCGATGAGCAGTTCTTC
D gene: .; J gene: TRBJ2-7; clone size: .; V gene: TRBV27; CDR3 protein: CASTGAPSYEQYF; CDR3 DNA: TGTGCCAGCACAGGGGCCCCTTCCTACGAGCAGTACTTC
D gene: TRBD2; J gene: TRBJ2-7; clone size: .; V gene: TRBV6-1; CDR3 protein: CASSVGPSSGTSSYEQYF; CDR3 DNA: TGTGCCAGCAGTGTGGGACCCTCGAGCGGGACCTCCTCCTACGAGCAGTACTTC
D gene: TRBD2; J gene: TRBJ2-1; clone size: .; V gene: TRBV7-2; CDR3 protein: CASITNPGGSYEQFF; CDR3 DNA: TGTGCCAGCATCACAAACCCGGGAGGGAGCTATGAGCAGTTCTTC